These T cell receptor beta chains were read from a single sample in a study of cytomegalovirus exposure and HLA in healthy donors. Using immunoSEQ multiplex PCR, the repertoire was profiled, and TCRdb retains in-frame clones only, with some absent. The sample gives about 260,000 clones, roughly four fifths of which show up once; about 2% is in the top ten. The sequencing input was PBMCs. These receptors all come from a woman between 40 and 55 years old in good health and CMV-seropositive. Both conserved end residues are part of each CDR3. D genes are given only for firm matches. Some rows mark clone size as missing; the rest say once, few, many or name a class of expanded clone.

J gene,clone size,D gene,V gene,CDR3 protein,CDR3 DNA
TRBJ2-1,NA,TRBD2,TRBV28,CASSSPSGSSYNEQFF,TGTGCCAGCAGTTCTCCTAGCGGTAGCTCCTACAATGAGCAGTTCTTC
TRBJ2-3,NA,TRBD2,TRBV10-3,CAIRGTSASSGTDTQYF,TGTGCCATCAGGGGGACTAGCGCTTCCTCTGGCACAGATACGCAGTATTTT
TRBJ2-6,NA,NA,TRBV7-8,CASSLVRGSGANVLTF,TGTGCCAGCAGCTTAGTCCGGGGTTCCGGGGCCAACGTCCTGACTTTC
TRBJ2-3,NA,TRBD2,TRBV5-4,CASSLGGLAGVTDTQYF,TGTGCCAGCAGCTTGGGGGGACTAGCGGGAGTCACAGATACGCAGTATTTT
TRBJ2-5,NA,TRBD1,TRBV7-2,CASSFMTGGGETQYF,TGTGCCAGCAGCTTCATGACAGGGGGAGGGGAGACCCAGTACTTC
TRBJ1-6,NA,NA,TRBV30,CAWSVTQYNSPLHF,TGTGCCTGGAGTGTAACGCAGTATAATTCACCCCTCCACTTT
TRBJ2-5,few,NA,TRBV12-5,CASGLGFGSKETQYF,TGTGCTAGTGGTTTGGGCTTCGGGAGCAAAGAGACCCAGTACTTC
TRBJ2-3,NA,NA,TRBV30,CAWSVSGSTTDTQYF,TGTGCCTGGAGTGTAAGCGGATCTACCACAGATACGCAGTATTTT
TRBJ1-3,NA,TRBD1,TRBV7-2,CASSLIPLTGGSGNTIYF,TGTGCCAGCAGCTTAATCCCCCTAACAGGGGGGTCTGGAAACACCATATATTTT
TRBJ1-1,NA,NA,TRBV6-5,CASSYSTAGGTTEAFF,TGTGCCAGCAGTTACTCGACCGCGGGAGGGACCACTGAAGCTTTCTTT
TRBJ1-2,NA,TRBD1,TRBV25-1,CASSKQGAEGYTF,TGTGCCAGCAGTAAACAGGGGGCTGAGGGCTACACCTTC
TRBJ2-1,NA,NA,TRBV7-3,CASSPLSSTVRGEQFF,TGTGCCAGCAGCCCCCTCAGCTCCACCGTGCGGGGTGAGCAGTTCTTC
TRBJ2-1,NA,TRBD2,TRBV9,CASSPRTSLGNHNEQFF,TGTGCCAGCAGCCCCCGGACTAGCCTGGGGAACCACAATGAGCAGTTCTTC
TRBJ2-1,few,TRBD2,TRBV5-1,CASSASGINEQFF,TGCGCCAGCAGCGCTAGCGGGATAAATGAGCAGTTCTTC
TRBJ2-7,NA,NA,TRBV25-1,CASSEFAAGGYEQYF,TGTGCCAGCAGTGAATTTGCCGCCGGGGGATACGAGCAGTACTTC
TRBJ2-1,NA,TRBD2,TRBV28,CASTQWEGSNNEQFF,TGTGCCAGCACCCAGTGGGAGGGATCTAACAATGAGCAGTTCTTC
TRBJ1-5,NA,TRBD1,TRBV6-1,CASRKGQGTNQPQHF,TGTGCCAGCAGGAAGGGACAGGGGACTAATCAGCCCCAGCATTTT
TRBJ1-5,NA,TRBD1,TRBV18,CASSQTGVSNQPQHF,TGTGCCAGCTCACAAACAGGGGTTAGCAATCAGCCCCAGCATTTT
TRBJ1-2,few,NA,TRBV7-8,CASSLYQGPSYGYTF,TGTGCCAGCAGCCTCTATCAGGGTCCGAGTTATGGCTACACCTTC
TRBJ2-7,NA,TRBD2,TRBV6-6,CASKTGGASYEQYF,TGTGCCAGCAAAACGGGGGGGGCTTCCTACGAGCAGTACTTC
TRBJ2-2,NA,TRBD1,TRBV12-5,CASGWDSATGELFF,TGTGCTAGTGGTTGGGACAGCGCAACCGGGGAGCTGTTTTTT
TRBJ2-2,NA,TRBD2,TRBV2,CASSVGASGNTGELFF,TGTGCCAGCAGTGTAGGGGCTAGCGGCAACACCGGGGAGCTGTTTTTT
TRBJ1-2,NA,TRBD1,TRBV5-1,CASSPGQSDALYTF,TGCGCCAGCAGCCCGGGACAGAGCGACGCTCTTTACACCTTC
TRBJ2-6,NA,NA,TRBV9,CASSITTYRGSGANVLTF,TGTGCCAGCAGCATCACGACATATAGGGGATCTGGGGCCAACGTCCTGACTTTC
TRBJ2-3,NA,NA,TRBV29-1,CSVVGGYNTDTQYF,TGCAGCGTTGTTGGGGGGTACAACACAGATACGCAGTATTTT
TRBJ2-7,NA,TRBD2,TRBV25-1,CASSESPSGTRYEQYF,TGTGCCAGCAGTGAATCCCCTAGCGGGACCCGCTACGAGCAGTACTTC
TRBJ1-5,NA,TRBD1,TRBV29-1,CSVGGGDRGNSNNQPQHF,TGCAGCGTAGGGGGTGGGGACAGGGGGAACAGTAACAATCAGCCCCAGCATTTT
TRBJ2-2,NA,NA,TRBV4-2,CASSQDSSRTYAGELFF,TGTGCCAGCAGCCAAGATTCTTCCAGGACTTACGCCGGGGAGCTGTTTTTT
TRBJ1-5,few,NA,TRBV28,CASSFRGTPNQPQHF,TGTGCCAGCAGTTTTCGGGGAACCCCTAATCAGCCCCAGCATTTT
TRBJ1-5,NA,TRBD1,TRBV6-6,CASRQTGAQQPQHF,TGTGCCAGCAGACAGACAGGGGCCCAACAGCCCCAGCATTTT
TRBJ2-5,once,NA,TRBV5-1,CASSFDNQETQYF,TGCGCCAGCAGCTTTGACAACCAAGAGACCCAGTACTTC
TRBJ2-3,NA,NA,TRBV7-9,CASSLGSLAASTDTQYF,TGTGCCAGCAGCTTAGGGTCGCTAGCAGCTAGCACAGATACGCAGTATTTT
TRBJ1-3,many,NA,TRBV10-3,CAISAFSGNTIYF,TGTGCCATCAGTGCGTTCAGTGGAAACACCATATATTTT
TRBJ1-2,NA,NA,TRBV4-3,CASSQGANYGYTF,TGCGCCAGCAGCCAAGGCGCTAACTATGGCTACACCTTC
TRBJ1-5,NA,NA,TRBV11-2,CASSLDWQNNQPQHF,TGTGCCAGCAGCTTAGACTGGCAGAATAATCAGCCCCAGCATTTT
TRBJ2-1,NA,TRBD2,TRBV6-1,CASSSLASGYNEQFF,TGTGCCAGCAGTTCCCTGGCTAGCGGGTACAATGAGCAGTTCTTC
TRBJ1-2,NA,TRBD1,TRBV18,CASSPPGQRNYGYTF,TGTGCCAGCTCACCACCGGGACAGAGAAACTATGGCTACACCTTC
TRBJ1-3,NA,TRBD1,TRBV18,CASSPTGEGNTIYF,TGTGCCAGCTCACCAACAGGGGAAGGAAACACCATATATTTT
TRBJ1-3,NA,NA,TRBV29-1,CSVDAGAGNTIYF,TGCAGCGTTGATGCGGGGGCGGGAAACACCATATATTTT
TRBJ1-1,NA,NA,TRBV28,CASSLGGVTEAFF,TGTGCCAGCAGCCTAGGGGGAGTGACTGAAGCTTTCTTT
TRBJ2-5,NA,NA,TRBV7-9,CASSSGVIETQYF,TGTGCCAGCAGCTCGGGGGTGATTGAGACCCAGTACTTC